The 30 T cell receptor beta chains listed next were all sequenced from one sample in a study of CD8 T cells in Susac syndrome. cDNA came from 0.5 to 1 ug RNA primed by random hexamers. MiXCR was run by TCRdb on the immunoSEQ multiplex PCR reads, yielding one entry per CDR3 protein. The data hold around 200,000 distinct CDR3 sequences, with roughly 90% observed a single time. Sequenced input: CD8+ T cells from PBMCs. Receptor source: a human donor with multiple sclerosis.

The chain uses TRBV6-2 or TRBV6-3 and TRBJ2-6; 8 bases match TRBD1. This CDR3 is 19 amino acids long. Germline values: CDR1 MNHEY, CDR2 SVGEGT. V lost 6 bases, J lost 0 bases, and 13 bases stayed unmatched. CDR3 amino acids: CASRIAGGASPSGANVLTF. For the CDR3, the DNA is TGTGCCAGCAGAATTGCAGGGGGCGCCTCCCCCTCTGGGGCCAACGTCCTGACTTTC.

This clonotype was detected only once. This sequence joins TRBV12-5 and TRBJ2-5; maybe TRBD1 (5 bases). Trimming took off 6 bases at V and 2 bases at J, with 13 bases between the two ends. CDR1 and CDR2 (germline): LGHNT, FRNRAP. This CDR3 is built from 14 residues. CDR3 in DNA: TGTGCTAGTGGCTTCCCGGACATTCAAGAGACCCAGTACTTC. It yields the protein CASGFPDIQETQYF.

The V and J genes are TRBV28 and TRBJ1-1; weak D call: TRBD1 (5 bases). Trimming took 3 bases from V and 6 from J, leaving 14 bases between them. Germline V lookup: CDR1 MDHEN, CDR2 SYDVKM. The CDR3 is made up of 14 amino acids. The CDR3 DNA sequence: TGTGCCAGCAGTTTTTGGGGGGGGAGCGCTGAAGCTTTCTTT. Protein: CASSFWGGSAEAFF.

The chain links TRBV12-5 to TRBJ2-5; D is possibly TRBD2 (5 bases). Germline assignment: CDR1 LGHNT and CDR2 FRNRAP. V was clipped by 5 bases and J by 5 bases, with 12 bases between them. The CDR3 spans 13 residues. The CDR3 loop is CASGPGLRETQYF. CDR3 DNA sequence: TGTGCTAGTGGTCCCGGACTTCGGGAGACCCAGTACTTC. The entire variable domain, with the rest obtained from reference TRBV12-5 and TRBJ2-5, is as follows: DARVTQTPRHKVTEMGQEVTMRCQPILGHNTVFWYRQTMMQGLELLAYFRNRAPLDDSGMPKDRFSAEMPDATLATLKIQPSEPRDSAVYFCASGPGLRETQYFGPGTRLLVL.

This clonotype was recorded once. This CDR3 reads CASSYRGGRPEEDTQYF. As DNA, the CDR3 is TGTGCCAGCAGTTACCGCGGGGGGCGGCCCGAGGAAGATACGCAGTATTTT. The chain couples TRBV6-8 to TRBJ2-3; 8 nucleotides match TRBD2. The germline V gene encodes CDR1 MNHGY and CDR2 SAAAGT. V was pared by 2 bases and J by 5 bases, with 12 bases of the junction left unmatched. This CDR3 has 17 residues.

This rearrangement joins TRBV20-1 to TRBJ2-7; D call uncertain. V lost 7 bases to trimming and J lost 4 bases, with 11 bases between them. Germline V gene data show CDR1 as DFQATT and CDR2 as SNEGSKA (reference sequence). This CDR3 spans 11 amino acids. The CDR3 reads CSGALGYEQYF. DNA for the CDR3: TGCAGTGGCGCACTCGGTTACGAGCAGTACTTC.

This clonotype appeared once. The rearrangement joins TRBV3-1 to TRBJ2-4, with D unresolved. V lost 3 bases to trimming and J lost 0 bases, with 12 bases between them. The V gene's germline CDR1 is LGHDT and CDR2 YNNKEL (reference sequence). The CDR3 has 16 amino acids. The CDR3 loop is CASSQGDGLAKNIQYF. The CDR3 DNA reads as TGTGCCAGCAGCCAGGGTGACGGGCTAGCCAAAAACATTCAGTACTTC.

In this sample, this clonotype turned up once. V usage is TRBV27 and J usage is TRBJ1-2, with 7 bases aligning to TRBD1. The CDR3 loop spans 17 amino acids. V lost 0 bases, J lost 5 bases, and 12 bases stayed unmatched. Germline V CDR1 and CDR2: MNHEY, SMNVEV (reference sequence). Written as DNA, the CDR3 is TGTGCCAGCAGTTTATCAGGACCCATGGGACAGAAGTATGGCTACACCTTC. Protein: CASSLSGPMGQKYGYTF.

The CDR3 region is CASSLARGETNYGYTF. Written as DNA, the CDR3 is TGTGCCAGCAGCTTAGCCCGTGGGGAGACTAACTATGGCTACACCTTC. The rearrangement joins TRBV13 to TRBJ1-2; D gene unclear. This CDR3 is 16 amino acids long. V lost 1 base and J 0 bases, leaving 12 bases between the germline ends. The germline gives CDR1 PRHDT, CDR2 FYEKMQ (reference sequence). Complete variable domain (other parts from reference TRBV13 and TRBJ1-2): AAGVIQSPRHLIKEKRETATLKCYPIPRHDTVYWYQQGPGQDPQFLISFYEKMQSDKGSIPDRFSAQQFSDYHSELNMSSLELGDSALYFCASSLARGETNYGYTFGSGTRLTVV.

The CDR3 loop reads CASSLNSGLDEAFF. CDR3 DNA: TGTGCCAGCAGCTTAAATTCTGGTCTGGATGAAGCTTTCTTT. This chain uses TRBV27 with TRBJ1-1; D unclear. V gave up 6 bases and J gave up 7 bases, with 18 bases separating them. The V gene's germline CDR1 is MNHEY and CDR2 SMNVEV (reference sequence). The CDR3 spans 14 residues.

The chain employs TRBV15 and TRBJ2-1, with 9 nucleotides matching TRBD2. The CDR3 is 13 amino acids. Germline CDR1 is LNHNV and CDR2 is YYDKDF (reference sequence). J gave up 10 bases and V 3 bases, and 4 bases lay outside the gene matches. The CDR3 spells CATSRETSGEQFF. The CDR3 region has the DNA TGTGCCACCAGCAGGGAAACTAGCGGGGAGCAGTTCTTC. Filled out from reference TRBV15 and TRBJ2-1, the complete variable domain reads DAMVIQNPRYQVTQFGKPVTLSCSQTLNHNVMYWYQQKSSQAPKLLFHYYDKDFNNEADTPDNFQSRRPNTSFCFLDIRSPGLGDTAMYLCATSRETSGEQFFGPGTRLTVL.

V is TRBV6-1 and J is TRBJ2-1, with 10 positions matching TRBD2. V was clipped by 8 bases and J by 6 bases; unmatched bases: 7. The CDR3 totals 14 residues. Per germline, CDR1 MNHNS and CDR2 SASEGT. The CDR3 sequence is CASCVAGGFNEQFF. The CDR3 bases are TGTGCCAGCTGTGTAGCGGGAGGTTTCAATGAGCAGTTCTTC.

V gene TRBV4-3 combines with J gene TRBJ2-1, with TRBD2 matching over 7 bases. Germline CDR1 and CDR2: LGHNA and YSLEER. The ends lost 0 bases at V and 3 bases at J; junction bases unmatched: 8. This CDR3 is built from 17 residues. The CDR3 region has the DNA TGCGCCAGCAGCCAAGATGGAGGGCGGGAGCTCTACAATGAGCAGTTCTTC. It yields the protein CASSQDGGRELYNEQFF.

This clonotype was observed once. The V gene is TRBV7-8, the J gene TRBJ2-7; 7 bases map to TRBD2. CDR1 SGHVS and CDR2 FQNEAQ come from the germline V gene. Germline trimming cut 5 bases from V and 2 bases from J; bases unmatched to any gene: 6. The CDR3 consists of 14 residues. The CDR3 sequence is CASSTRTRAYEQYF. The DNA of the CDR3 is TGTGCCAGCAGCACCCGGACTAGGGCCTACGAGCAGTACTTC. The full variable domain, its missing parts supplied by reference TRBV7-8 and TRBJ2-7, is GAGVSQSPRYKVAKRGQDVALRCDPISGHVSLFWYQQALGQGPEFLTYFQNEAQLDKSGLPSDRFFAERPEGSVSTLKIQRTQQEDSAVYLCASSTRTRAYEQYFGPGTRLTVT.

J is TRBJ2-1 and V is TRBV2; 11 nucleotides agree with TRBD1. V lost 9 bases and J lost 8; bases outside the gene matches: 6. Germline V gives CDR1 SNHLY, CDR2 FYNNEI. CDR3 length: 13 residues. The CDR3 spells CARVGQGADEQFF. The DNA for the CDR3 is TGTGCCAGGGTAGGACAGGGGGCAGATGAGCAGTTCTTC.

The chain joins TRBV27 to TRBJ1-1; D not certain. V was cut by 5 bases and J by 3 bases, with 10 bases left in between. The CDR3 is made up of 13 amino acids. Germline CDR1 is MNHEY and CDR2 is SMNVEV (reference sequence). Written as DNA, the CDR3 is TGTGCCAGCAGTGGTCCGGCGGACACTGAAGCTTTCTTT. Translating it yields CASSGPADTEAFF.

This clonotype was counted a few times. This chain links TRBV28 with TRBJ2-2; D ambiguous. CDR1 and CDR2 (germline): MDHEN, SYDVKM. V was trimmed by 2 bases and J by 0 bases, leaving 4 bases between them. CDR3 size: 14 residues. Here the CDR3 reads CASSLLANTGELFF. CDR3 sequence (DNA): TGTGCCAGCAGTTTACTAGCGAACACCGGGGAGCTGTTTTTT.

The rearrangement links TRBV7-9 to TRBJ2-6; no definite D call. The CDR3 has 15 amino acids. Germline CDR1 is SEHNR and CDR2 is FQNEAQ (reference sequence). V was shortened by 2 bases and J by 4 bases, with 9 bases between the two germline ends. CDR3 protein: CASSLPGLGANVLTF. The DNA for the CDR3 is TGTGCCAGCAGCTTACCCGGCCTCGGGGCCAACGTCCTGACTTTC. The whole variable domain, filled in from reference TRBV7-9 and TRBJ2-6, reads DTGVSQNPRHKITKRGQNVTFRCDPISEHNRLYWYRQTLGQGPEFLTYFQNEAQLEKSRLLSDRFSAERPKGSFSTLEIQRTEQGDSAMYLCASSLPGLGANVLTFGAGSRLTVL.

The chain combines TRBV19 with TRBJ1-2, with D possibly TRBD1 on 5 matching bases. Germline CDR1 is LNHDA and CDR2 is SQIVND (reference sequence). The CDR3 runs to 16 residues. With 6 bases removed from V and 2 bases from J, the gap between germline ends came to 19 bases. CDR3 DNA: TGTGCCAGTAGCGACCGGACAACCACCCAAAACTATGGCTACACCTTC. Translated: CASSDRTTTQNYGYTF.

The V and J genes are TRBV5-6 and TRBJ2-2; D is possibly TRBD1 or TRBD2 (5 bases each). V was clipped by 0 bases and J by 5 bases, with 8 bases between them. The V gene's germline CDR1 is SGHDT and CDR2 YYEEEE. The CDR3 length is 14 residues. The CDR3 is CASSLAWGTGELFF. CDR3 in DNA: TGTGCCAGCAGCTTGGCGTGGGGGACCGGGGAGCTGTTTTTT.

The genes are TRBV6-5 and TRBJ1-2, with TRBD1 matching 7 bases. J lost 0 bases, V lost 0 bases, and 10 bases had no gene match. Germline-derived CDR1 and CDR2 are MNHEY and SVGAGI. CDR3 length: 18 amino acids. CDR3 sequence: CASSYSRGRGRPNYGYTF. CDR3 DNA sequence: TGTGCCAGCAGTTACTCGAGAGGGAGGGGGCGTCCTAACTATGGCTACACCTTC.

The gene calls are TRBV3-1 and TRBJ2-2; D is unresolved. The germline CDR1 and CDR2 sequences are LGHDT and YNNKEL (reference sequence). V dropped 3 bases and J dropped 0 bases, with 14 bases sitting between them. The CDR3 is 17 residues long. CDR3 sequence (DNA): TGTGCCAGCAGCCACGTTCTAGGAAGCCCGAACACCGGGGAGCTGTTTTTT. This codes for CASSHVLGSPNTGELFF.

The V and J genes are TRBV7-2 and TRBJ2-3, with D perhaps TRBD1 or TRBD2 (5 bases each). Between the trimmed V and J ends, which lost 5 bases and 6 bases, there was a span of 12 bases. The CDR3 runs 13 residues. Per germline, CDR1 SGHTA and CDR2 FQGNSA. The CDR3 loop is CASSLWDGDTQYF. DNA of the CDR3: TGTGCCAGCAGCCTATGGGACGGTGATACGCAGTATTTT.

V and J are TRBV4-1 and TRBJ2-7; D may match TRBD1 or TRBD2 (5 bases each). With 3 bases removed from V and 5 bases from J, the gap between germline ends came to 11 bases. The CDR3 runs to 13 residues. Germline loops: CDR1 MGHRA, CDR2 YSYEKL. The CDR3 here is CASSQQGRDEQYF. For the CDR3, the DNA is TGCGCCAGCAGCCAGCAGGGACGGGACGAGCAGTACTTC.

The chain uses TRBV30 and TRBJ1-1; D not certain. The CDR3 sequence is 12 residues long. CDR1 and CDR2 (germline): GTSNPN, SVGIG (reference sequence). V lost 2 bases, J lost 2 bases, and 6 bases lay in between. The CDR3 is CAWSRTNTEAFF. The DNA of the CDR3 is TGTGCCTGGAGTCGGACTAACACTGAAGCTTTCTTT.

The chain joins TRBV20-1 to TRBJ2-7; no definite D call. V gave up 0 bases and J gave up 0 bases, with 12 bases separating them. CDR3 length: 15 amino acids. Germline V gene lookup returns CDR1 DFQATT and CDR2 SNEGSKA (reference sequence). The CDR3 nucleotides read TGCAGTGCTAGAGATCCTGAGAGTAGCTCCTACGAGCAGTACTTC. Translation gives CSARDPESSSYEQYF.

The chain is built from TRBV7-2 and TRBJ1-3; D unclear. The CDR3 runs 15 residues. Per germline, CDR1 SGHTA and CDR2 FQGNSA. Trimming left V 6 bases short and J 0 bases short, with 12 bases between. The CDR3 region is CASSADSSSGNTIYF. For the CDR3, the DNA is TGTGCCAGCAGTGCGGACTCTAGCTCTGGAAACACCATATATTTT.

The chain has TRBV7-9 and TRBJ2-7; no clear D gene. Trimming shortened V by 4 bases and J by 7 bases, and 11 bases separated the two germline ends. Germline loops: CDR1 SEHNR, CDR2 FQNEAQ (reference sequence). The CDR3 is made up of 12 amino acids. In DNA, the CDR3 is TGTGCCAGCAGCTCCAGTGGCGGAGAGCAGTACTTC. Its translation: CASSSSGGEQYF.

The chain joins TRBV9 to TRBJ2-2; TRBD2 matches 12 bases. The CDR3 has 18 residues. CDR1 is SGDLS and CDR2 is YYNGEE in the germline V gene. V gave up 3 bases and J gave up 2 bases; unmatched junction bases: 8. The CDR3 DNA reads as TGTGCCAGCAGCGCCATGACTAGCGGGAGACCTAACACCGGGGAGCTGTTTTTT. As protein: CASSAMTSGRPNTGELFF.

The genes are TRBV4-1 and TRBJ2-7; D call uncertain. Germline assignment: CDR1 MGHRA and CDR2 YSYEKL. The CDR3 consists of 14 residues. Trimming shortened V by 0 bases and J by 0 bases, and 6 bases separated the two germline ends. Written as DNA, the CDR3 is TGCGCCAGCAGCCAAGATATCCCCTCCTACGAGCAGTACTTC. This encodes CASSQDIPSYEQYF.